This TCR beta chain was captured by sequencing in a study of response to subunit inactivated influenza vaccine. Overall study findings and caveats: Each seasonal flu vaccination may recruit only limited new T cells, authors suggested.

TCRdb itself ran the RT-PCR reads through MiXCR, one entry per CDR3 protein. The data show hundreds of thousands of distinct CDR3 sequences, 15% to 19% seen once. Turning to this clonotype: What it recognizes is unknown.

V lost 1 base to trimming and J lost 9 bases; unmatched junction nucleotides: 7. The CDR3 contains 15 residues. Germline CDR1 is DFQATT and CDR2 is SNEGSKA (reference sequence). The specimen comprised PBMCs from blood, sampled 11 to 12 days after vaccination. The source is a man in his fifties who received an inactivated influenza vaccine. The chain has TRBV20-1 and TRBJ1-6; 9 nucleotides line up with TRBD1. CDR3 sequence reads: CSARGTGQGSSPLHF. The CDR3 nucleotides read TGCAGTGCTAGAGGGACGGGACAGGGTAGTTCACCCCTCCACTTT.